This TCR beta chain comes out of a study of blood T cell repertoires in COVID-19. Study as a whole: Samples came from the United States, Italy and Spain, spanning acute and convalescent COVID-19. Nucleic acid was either cDNA or gDNA, and it came from T cells, B-cell-depleted T cells, or PBMCs.

Per germline, CDR1 LNHDA and CDR2 SQIVND (reference sequence). V shed 4 bases and J 0 bases; nucleotides not matched to a gene: 9. The CDR3 has 17 residues. As processed by the authors: Amplification of reference gene primers provided the estimated nucleated cell counts. Measured with immunoSEQ multiplex PCR; TCRdb has only the in-frame clones, and not every one. For V, J and clone size, that table is used; D and trimming come from the DNA. The sample lists 65,000 to 100,000 clones, less than 85% occurring once. Sequencing was performed on peripheral blood. The chain employs TRBV19 and TRBJ2-1; 7 nucleotides match TRBD2. The sequence was collected from a human donor in a cohort sampled during active COVID-19. The CDR3 region is CASSKPGRSDSYNEQFF. Written as DNA, the CDR3 is TGTGCCAGTAGTAAACCCGGGAGGTCGGACTCCTACAATGAGCAGTTCTTC. The complete variable domain, with remaining parts taken from reference TRBV19 and TRBJ2-1, reads DGGITQSPKYLFRKEGQNVTLSCEQNLNHDAMYWYRQDPGQGLRLIYYSQIVNDFQKGDIAEGYSVSREKKESFPLTVTSAQKNPTAFYLCASSKPGRSDSYNEQFFGPGTRLTVL.